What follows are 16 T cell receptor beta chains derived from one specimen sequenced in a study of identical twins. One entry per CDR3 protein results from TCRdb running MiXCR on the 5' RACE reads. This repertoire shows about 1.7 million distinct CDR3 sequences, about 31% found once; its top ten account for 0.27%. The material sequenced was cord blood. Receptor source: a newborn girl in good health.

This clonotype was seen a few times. The CDR3 DNA reads as TGTGCCAGCCGGGCCTACAGGGGGGGCACAGATACGCAGTATTTT. Translation: CASRAYRGGTDTQYF. V is TRBV3-1 and J is TRBJ2-3; 8 bases match TRBD1. The CDR3 loop spans 15 amino acids. CDR1 is LGHDT, CDR2 YNNKEL, per germline (reference sequence). Trimming at V came to 8 bases and at J to 1 base, leaving 8 bases not matched to a gene.

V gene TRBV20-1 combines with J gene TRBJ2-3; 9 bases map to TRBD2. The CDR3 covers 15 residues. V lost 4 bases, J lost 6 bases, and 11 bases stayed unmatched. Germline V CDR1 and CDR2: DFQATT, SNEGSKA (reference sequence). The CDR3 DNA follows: TGCAGTGCTAAGGTTGGCGGGGGGGCCGCGGATACGCAGTATTTT. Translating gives CSAKVGGGAADTQYF.

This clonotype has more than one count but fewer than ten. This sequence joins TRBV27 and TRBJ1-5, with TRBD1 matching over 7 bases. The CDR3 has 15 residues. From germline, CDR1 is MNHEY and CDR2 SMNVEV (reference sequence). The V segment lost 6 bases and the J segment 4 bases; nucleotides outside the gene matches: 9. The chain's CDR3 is CASSLRDSVNQPQHF. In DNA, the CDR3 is TGTGCCAGCAGCCTCCGGGACAGCGTAAATCAGCCCCAGCATTTT.

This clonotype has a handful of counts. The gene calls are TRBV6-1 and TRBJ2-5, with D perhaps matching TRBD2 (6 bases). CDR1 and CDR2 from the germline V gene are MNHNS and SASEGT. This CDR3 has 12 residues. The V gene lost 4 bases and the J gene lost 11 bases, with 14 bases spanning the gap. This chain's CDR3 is CASSGNGGEQYF. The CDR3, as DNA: TGTGCCAGCAGTGGTAATGGCGGGGAGCAGTACTTC.

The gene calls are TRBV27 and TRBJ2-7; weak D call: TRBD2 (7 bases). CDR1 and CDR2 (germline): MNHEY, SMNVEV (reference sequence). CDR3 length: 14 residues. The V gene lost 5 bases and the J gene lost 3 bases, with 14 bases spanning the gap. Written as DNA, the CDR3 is TGTGCCAGCAGTATCTGGGGGGGCCACTACGAGCAGTACTTC. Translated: CASSIWGGHYEQYF.

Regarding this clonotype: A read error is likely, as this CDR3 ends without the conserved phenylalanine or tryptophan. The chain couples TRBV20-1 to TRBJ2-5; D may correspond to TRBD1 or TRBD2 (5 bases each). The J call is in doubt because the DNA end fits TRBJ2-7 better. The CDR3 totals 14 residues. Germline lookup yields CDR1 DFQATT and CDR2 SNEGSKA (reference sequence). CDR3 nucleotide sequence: TGCAGTGCTAGCTCGGGGCTTCACTCCTACGAGCAGTACATC. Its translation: CSASSGLHSYEQYI.

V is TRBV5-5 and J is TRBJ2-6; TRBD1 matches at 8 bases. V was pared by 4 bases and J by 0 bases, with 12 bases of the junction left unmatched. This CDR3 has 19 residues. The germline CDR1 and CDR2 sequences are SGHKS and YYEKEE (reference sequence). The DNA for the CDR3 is TGTGCCAGCAGCGACGCGGACAGGGCGCCTCCCTCTGGGGCCAACGTCCTGACTTTC. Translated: CASSDADRAPPSGANVLTF.

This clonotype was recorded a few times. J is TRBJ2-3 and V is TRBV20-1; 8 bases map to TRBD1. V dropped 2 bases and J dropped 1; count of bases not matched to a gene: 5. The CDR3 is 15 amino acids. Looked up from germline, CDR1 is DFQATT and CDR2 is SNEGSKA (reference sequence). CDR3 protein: CSARSQGQGTDTQYF. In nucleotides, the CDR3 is TGCAGTGCTAGATCCCAGGGACAGGGCACAGATACGCAGTATTTT.

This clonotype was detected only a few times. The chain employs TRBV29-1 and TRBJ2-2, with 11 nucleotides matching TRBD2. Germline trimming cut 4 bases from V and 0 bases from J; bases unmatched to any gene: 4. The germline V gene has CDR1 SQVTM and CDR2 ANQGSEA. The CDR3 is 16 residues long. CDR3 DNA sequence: TGCAGCGTTGCGGTAGCGGGGGGGTCGAACACCGGGGAGCTGTTTTTT. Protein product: CSVAVAGGSNTGELFF.

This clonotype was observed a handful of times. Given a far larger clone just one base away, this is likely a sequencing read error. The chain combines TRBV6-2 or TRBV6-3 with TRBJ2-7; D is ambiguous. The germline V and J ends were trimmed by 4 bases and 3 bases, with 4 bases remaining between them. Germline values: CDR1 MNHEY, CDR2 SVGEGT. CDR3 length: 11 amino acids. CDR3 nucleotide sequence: TGTGCCAGCAGTTGGGTCTACGAGCAGTACTTC. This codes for CASSWVYEQYF.

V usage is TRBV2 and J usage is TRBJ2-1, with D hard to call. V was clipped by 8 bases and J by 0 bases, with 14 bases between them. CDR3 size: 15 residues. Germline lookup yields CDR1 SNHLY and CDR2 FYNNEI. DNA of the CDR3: TGTGCCAGCCGCCCGGGCCCTAGCTCCTACAATGAGCAGTTCTTC. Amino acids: CASRPGPSSYNEQFF.

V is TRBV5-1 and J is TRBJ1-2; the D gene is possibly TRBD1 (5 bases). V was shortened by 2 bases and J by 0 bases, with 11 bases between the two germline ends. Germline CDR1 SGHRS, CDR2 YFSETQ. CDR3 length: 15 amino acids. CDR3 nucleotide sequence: TGCGCCAGCAGCTTCGTCCGGGGCGCTAACTATGGCTACACCTTC. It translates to CASSFVRGANYGYTF.

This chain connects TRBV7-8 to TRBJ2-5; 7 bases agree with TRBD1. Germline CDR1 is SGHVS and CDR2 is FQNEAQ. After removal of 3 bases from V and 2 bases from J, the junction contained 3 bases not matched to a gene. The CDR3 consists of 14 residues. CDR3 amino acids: CASSFRGRQETQYF. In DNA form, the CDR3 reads TGTGCCAGCAGCTTTAGGGGGCGACAAGAGACCCAGTACTTC.

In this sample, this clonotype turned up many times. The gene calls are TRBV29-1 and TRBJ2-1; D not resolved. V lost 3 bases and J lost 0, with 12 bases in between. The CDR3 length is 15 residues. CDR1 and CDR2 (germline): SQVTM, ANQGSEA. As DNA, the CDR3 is TGCAGCGTTGAGGGCCAGCCAGGCTCCTACAATGAGCAGTTCTTC. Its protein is CSVEGQPGSYNEQFF.

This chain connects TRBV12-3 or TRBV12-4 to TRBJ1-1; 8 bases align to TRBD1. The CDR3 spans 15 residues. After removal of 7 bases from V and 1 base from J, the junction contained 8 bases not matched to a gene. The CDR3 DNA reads TGTGCCAGCACCCGGAAGGACAGGGCGAACACTGAAGCTTTCTTT. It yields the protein CASTRKDRANTEAFF.

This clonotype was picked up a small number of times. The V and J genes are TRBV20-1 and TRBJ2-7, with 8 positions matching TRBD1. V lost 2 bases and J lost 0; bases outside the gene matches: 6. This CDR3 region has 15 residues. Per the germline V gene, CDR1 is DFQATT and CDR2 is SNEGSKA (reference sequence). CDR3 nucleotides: TGCAGTGCTAGATCTGGCGACAGGGGCTCCTACGAGCAGTACTTC. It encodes CSARSGDRGSYEQYF.